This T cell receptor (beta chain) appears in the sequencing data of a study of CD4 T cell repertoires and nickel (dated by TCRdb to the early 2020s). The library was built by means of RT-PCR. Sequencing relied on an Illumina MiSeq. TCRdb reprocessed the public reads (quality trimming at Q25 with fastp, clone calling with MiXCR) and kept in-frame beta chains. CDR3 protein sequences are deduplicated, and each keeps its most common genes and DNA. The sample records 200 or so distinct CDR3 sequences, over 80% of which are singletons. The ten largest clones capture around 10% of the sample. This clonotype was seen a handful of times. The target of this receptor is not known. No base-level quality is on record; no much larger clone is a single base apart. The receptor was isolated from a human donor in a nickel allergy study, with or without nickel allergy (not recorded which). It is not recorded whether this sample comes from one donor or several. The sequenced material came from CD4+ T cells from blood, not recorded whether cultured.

The nucleotides are TGTGCCAGCAGCTTAGCGAGCACAGGGGGCCGGAACATTCAGTACTTC. This yields the protein CASSLASTGGRNIQYF. The chain was built from TRBV7-6 and TRBJ2-4, and TRBD1 aligns with 9 junction nucleotides. CDR1 and CDR2, per the germline V gene, are SGHVS and FNYEAQ. Germline trimming: 0 bases from V, 7 bases from J; junction bases outside gene matches: 7. Reading from cysteine to phenylalanine, the CDR3 counts 16 amino acids. The only DNA kept is the CDR3, 48 bases in frame from the first base.